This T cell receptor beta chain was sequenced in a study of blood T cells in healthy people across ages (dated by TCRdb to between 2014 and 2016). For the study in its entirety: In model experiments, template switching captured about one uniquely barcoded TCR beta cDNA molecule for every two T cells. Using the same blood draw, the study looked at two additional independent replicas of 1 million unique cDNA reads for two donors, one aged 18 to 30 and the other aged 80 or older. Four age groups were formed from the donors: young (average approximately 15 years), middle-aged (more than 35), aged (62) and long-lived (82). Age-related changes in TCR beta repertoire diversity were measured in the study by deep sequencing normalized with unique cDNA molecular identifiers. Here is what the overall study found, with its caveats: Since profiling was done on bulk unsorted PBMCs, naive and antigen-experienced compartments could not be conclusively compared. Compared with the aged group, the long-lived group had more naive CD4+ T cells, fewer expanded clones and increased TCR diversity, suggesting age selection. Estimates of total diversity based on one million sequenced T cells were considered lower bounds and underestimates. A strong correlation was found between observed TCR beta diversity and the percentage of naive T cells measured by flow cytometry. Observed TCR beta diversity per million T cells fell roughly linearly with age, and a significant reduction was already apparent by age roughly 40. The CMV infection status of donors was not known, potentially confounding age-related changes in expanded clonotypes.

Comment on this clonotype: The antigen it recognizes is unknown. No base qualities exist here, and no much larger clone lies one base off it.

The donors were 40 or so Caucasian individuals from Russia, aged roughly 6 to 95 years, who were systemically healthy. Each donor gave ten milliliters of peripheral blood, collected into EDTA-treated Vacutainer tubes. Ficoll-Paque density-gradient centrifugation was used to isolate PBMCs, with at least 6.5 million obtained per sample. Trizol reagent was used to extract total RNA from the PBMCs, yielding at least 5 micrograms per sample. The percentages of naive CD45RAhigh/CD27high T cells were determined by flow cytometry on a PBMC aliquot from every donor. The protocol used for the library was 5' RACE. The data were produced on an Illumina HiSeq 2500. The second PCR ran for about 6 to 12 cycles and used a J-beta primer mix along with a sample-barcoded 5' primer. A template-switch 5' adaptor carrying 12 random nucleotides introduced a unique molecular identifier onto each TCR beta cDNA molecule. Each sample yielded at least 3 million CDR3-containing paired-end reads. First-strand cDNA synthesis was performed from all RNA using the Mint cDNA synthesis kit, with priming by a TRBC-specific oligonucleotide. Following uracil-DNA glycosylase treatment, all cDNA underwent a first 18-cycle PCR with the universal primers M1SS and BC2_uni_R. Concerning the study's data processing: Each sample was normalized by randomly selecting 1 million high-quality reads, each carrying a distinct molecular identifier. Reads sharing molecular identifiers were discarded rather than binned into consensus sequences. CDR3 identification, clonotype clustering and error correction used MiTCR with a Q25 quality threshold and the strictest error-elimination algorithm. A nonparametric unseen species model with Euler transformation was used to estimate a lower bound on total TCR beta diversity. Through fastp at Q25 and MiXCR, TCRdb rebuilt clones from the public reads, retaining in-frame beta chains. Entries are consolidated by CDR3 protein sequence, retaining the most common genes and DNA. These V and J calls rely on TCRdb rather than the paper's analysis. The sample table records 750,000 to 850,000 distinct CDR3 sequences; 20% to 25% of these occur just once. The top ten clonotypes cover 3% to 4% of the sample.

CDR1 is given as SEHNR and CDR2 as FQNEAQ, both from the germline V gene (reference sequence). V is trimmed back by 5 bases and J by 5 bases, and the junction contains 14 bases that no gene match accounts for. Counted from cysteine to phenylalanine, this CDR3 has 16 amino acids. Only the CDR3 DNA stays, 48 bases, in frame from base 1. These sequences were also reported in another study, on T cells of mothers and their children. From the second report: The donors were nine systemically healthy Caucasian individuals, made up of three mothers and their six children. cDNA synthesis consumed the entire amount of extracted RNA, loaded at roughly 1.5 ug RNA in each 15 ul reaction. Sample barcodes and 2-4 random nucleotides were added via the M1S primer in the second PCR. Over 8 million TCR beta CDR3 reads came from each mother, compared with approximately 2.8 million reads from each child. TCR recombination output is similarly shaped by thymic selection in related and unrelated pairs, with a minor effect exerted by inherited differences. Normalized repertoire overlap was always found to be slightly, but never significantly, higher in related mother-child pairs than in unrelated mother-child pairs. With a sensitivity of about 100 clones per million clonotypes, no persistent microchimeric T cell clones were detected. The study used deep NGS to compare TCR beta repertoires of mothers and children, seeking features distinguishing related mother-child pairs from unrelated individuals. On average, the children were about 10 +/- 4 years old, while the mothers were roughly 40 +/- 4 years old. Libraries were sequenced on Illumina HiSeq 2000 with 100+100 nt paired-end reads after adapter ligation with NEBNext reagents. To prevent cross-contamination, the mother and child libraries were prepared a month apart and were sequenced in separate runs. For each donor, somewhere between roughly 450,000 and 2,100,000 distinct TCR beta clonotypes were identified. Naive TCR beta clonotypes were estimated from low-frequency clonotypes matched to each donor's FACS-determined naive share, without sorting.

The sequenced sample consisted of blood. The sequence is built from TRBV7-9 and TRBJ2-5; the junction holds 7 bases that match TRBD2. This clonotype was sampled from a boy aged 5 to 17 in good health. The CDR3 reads CASSPRGGGSGETQYF. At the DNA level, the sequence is TGTGCCAGCAGCCCTCGAGGCGGCGGGAGTGGGGAGACCCAGTACTTC.